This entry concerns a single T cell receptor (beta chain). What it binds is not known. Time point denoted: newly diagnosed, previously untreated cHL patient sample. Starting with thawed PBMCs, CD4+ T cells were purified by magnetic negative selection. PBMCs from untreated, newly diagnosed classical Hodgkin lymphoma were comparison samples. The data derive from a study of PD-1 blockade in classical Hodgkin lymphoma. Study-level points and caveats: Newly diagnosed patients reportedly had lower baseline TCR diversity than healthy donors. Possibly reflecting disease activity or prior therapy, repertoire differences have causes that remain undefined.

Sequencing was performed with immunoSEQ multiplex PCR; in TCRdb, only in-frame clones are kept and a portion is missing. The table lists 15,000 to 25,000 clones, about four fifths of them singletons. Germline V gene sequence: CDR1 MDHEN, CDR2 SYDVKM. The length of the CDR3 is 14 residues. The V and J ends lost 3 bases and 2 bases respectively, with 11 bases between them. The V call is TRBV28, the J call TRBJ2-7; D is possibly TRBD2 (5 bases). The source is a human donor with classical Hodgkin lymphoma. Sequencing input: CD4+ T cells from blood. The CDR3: CASSFEVGAYEQYF. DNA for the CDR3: TGTGCCAGCAGTTTTGAGGTGGGAGCCTACGAGCAGTACTTC.